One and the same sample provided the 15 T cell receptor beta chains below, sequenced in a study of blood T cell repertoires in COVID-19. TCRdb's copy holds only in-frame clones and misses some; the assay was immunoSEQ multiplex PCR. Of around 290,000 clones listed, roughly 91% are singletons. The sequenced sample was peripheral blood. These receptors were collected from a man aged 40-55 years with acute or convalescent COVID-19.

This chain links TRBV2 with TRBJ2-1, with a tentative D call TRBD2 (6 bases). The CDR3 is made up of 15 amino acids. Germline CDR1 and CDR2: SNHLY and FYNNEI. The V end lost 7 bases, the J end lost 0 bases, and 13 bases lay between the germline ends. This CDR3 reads CASKGGVSSYNEQFF. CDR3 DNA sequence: TGTGCCAGCAAGGGCGGGGTAAGCTCCTACAATGAGCAGTTCTTC.

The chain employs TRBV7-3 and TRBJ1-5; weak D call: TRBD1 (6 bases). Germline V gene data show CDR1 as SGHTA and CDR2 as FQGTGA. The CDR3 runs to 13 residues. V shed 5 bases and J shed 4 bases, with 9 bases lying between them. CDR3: CASSQDRNQPQHF. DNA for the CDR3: TGTGCCAGCAGCCAGGACAGAAATCAGCCCCAGCATTTT.

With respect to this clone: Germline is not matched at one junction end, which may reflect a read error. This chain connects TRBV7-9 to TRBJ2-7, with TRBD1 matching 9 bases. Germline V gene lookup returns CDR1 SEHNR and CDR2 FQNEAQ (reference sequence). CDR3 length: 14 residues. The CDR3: CASSLAGTGNEQYF. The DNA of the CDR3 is TGTGCCAGCAGCCTAGCCGGGACAGGGAACGAGCAGTACTTC.

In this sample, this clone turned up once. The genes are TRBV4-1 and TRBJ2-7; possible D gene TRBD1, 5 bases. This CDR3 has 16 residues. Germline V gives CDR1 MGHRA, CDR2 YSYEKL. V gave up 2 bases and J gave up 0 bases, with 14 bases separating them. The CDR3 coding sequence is TGCGCCAGCAGCCAACTGGACACTTCTTCCTCCTACGAGCAGTACTTC. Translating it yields CASSQLDTSSSYEQYF.

This CDR3 reads CATSRGEGQNSPLHF. In nucleotides, the CDR3 is TGTGCCACCAGCAGGGGGGAGGGGCAAAATTCACCCCTCCACTTT. V is TRBV15 and J is TRBJ1-6; weak D call: TRBD1 (5 bases). Germline CDR1 reads LNHNV; CDR2 reads YYDKDF (reference sequence). CDR3 length: 15 residues. V lost 3 bases to trimming and J lost 7 bases, with 13 bases between them.

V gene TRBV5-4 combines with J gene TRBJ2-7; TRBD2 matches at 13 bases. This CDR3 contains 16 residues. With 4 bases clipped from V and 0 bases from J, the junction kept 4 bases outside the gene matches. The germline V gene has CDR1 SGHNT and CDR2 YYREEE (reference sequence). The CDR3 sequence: CASSRGTSGASYEQYF. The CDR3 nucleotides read TGTGCCAGCAGCCGTGGGACTAGCGGGGCCTCCTACGAGCAGTACTTC.

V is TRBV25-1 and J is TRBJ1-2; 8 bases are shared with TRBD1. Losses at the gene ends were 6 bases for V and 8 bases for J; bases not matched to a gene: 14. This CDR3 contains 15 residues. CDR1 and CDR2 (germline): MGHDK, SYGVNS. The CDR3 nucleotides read TGTGCCAGCAGATATAACAGGGGGTTGTCTGGGGGCTACACCTTC. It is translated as CASRYNRGLSGGYTF.

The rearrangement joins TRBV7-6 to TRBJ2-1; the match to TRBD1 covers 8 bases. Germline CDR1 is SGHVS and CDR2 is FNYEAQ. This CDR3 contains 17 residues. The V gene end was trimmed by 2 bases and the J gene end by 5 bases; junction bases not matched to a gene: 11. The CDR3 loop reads CASSLTPGTGSDNEQFF. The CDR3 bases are TGTGCCAGCAGCTTAACTCCTGGGACAGGTTCTGACAATGAGCAGTTCTTC.

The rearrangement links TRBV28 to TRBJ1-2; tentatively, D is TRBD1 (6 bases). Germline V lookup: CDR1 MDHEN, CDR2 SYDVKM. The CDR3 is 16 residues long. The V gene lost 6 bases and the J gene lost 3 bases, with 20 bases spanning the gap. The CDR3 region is CASSFMRTERYYGYTF. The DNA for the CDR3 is TGTGCCAGCAGCTTCATGAGGACAGAAAGGTACTATGGCTACACCTTC.

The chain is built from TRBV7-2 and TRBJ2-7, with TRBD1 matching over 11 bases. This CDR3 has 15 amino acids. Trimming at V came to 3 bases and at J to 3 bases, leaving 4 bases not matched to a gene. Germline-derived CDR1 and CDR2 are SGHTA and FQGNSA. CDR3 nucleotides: TGTGCCAGCAGCTTGGACAGGGGGCTTATCTACGAGCAGTACTTC. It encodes CASSLDRGLIYEQYF.

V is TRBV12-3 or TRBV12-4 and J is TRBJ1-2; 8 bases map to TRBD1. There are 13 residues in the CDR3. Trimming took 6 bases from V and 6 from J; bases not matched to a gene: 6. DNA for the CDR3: TGTGCCAGCAGCCCCACAGGGGGGCATGGCTACACCTTC. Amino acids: CASSPTGGHGYTF.

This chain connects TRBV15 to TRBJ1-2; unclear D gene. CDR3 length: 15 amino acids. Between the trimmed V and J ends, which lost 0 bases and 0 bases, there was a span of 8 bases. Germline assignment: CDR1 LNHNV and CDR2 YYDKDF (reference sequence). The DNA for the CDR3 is TGTGCCACCAGCAGAGATCTGAACACTAACTATGGCTACACCTTC. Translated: CATSRDLNTNYGYTF.

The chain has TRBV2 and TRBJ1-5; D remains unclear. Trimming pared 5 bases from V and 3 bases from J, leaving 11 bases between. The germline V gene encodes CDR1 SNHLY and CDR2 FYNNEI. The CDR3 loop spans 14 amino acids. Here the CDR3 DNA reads TGTGCCAGCAGTCAACAATCTTTCAATCAGCCCCAGCATTTT. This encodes CASSQQSFNQPQHF. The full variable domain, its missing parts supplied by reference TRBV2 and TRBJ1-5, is EPEVTQTPSHQVTQMGQEVILRCVPISNHLYFYWYRQILGQKVEFLVSFYNNEISEKSEIFDDQFSVERPDGSNFTLKIRSTKLEDSAMYFCASSQQSFNQPQHFGDGTRLSIL.

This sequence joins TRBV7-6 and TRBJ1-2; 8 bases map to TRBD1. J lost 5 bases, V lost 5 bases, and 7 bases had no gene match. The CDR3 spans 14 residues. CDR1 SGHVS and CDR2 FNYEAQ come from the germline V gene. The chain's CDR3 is CASSPSTGGYGYTF. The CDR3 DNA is TGTGCCAGCAGCCCCTCTACAGGGGGATATGGCTACACCTTC.

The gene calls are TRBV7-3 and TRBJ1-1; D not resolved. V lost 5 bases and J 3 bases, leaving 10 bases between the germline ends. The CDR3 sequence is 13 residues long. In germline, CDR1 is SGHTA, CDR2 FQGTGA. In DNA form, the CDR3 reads TGTGCCAGCAGCCCCGGGGAGGACACTGAAGCTTTCTTT. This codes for CASSPGEDTEAFF.